The 12 T cell receptor beta chains in this list originate from one sample, sequenced in a study of blood T cell repertoires in COVID-19. Data came from immunoSEQ multiplex PCR; TCRdb stores just in-frame clones and leaves some out. This sample has around 120,000 clones, with more than 60% found just once. The sequenced sample consisted of peripheral blood. The source is a man in his 70s with acute or convalescent COVID-19.

This clone has a handful of counts. The chain has TRBV7-9 and TRBJ1-2; possible D gene TRBD1, 6 bases. Trimming stripped 5 bases from V and 4 bases from J, with 11 bases between. The germline gives CDR1 SEHNR, CDR2 FQNEAQ (reference sequence). The CDR3 loop spans 13 amino acids. This CDR3 is CASSGPGVYGYTF. CDR3 DNA: TGTGCCAGCAGCGGGCCAGGGGTCTATGGCTACACCTTC.

This chain links TRBV9 with TRBJ2-7, with TRBD2 identical over 7 bases. Germline V lookup: CDR1 SGDLS, CDR2 YYNGEE. The CDR3 sequence is 14 residues long. With V trimmed by 3 bases and J by 5 bases, 8 bases remained unmatched. The CDR3 loop reads CASSARWGGNEQYF. CDR3 DNA sequence: TGTGCCAGCAGCGCCCGTTGGGGGGGTAACGAGCAGTACTTC.

This clone was seen only once. This chain uses TRBV15 with TRBJ2-3, with 12 bases matching TRBD2. The germline V gene encodes CDR1 LNHNV and CDR2 YYDKDF (reference sequence). This CDR3 has 15 amino acids. Losses at the gene ends were 5 bases for V and 13 bases for J; bases not matched to a gene: 13. This CDR3 reads CATSRRTSGGRAEYF. DNA of the CDR3: TGTGCCACCAGCCGGAGAACTAGCGGGGGGCGTGCGGAGTATTTT.

This clone appeared once. The V gene is TRBV9, the J gene TRBJ2-5; D might be TRBD2 (6 bases). V dropped 3 bases and J dropped 5 bases, with 20 bases sitting between them. The CDR3 contains 16 residues. Germline CDR1 reads SGDLS; CDR2 reads YYNGEE. The CDR3 bases are TGTGCCAGCAGCGCGGAACCGGGACTCGGATTGGAGACCCAGTACTTC. Protein product: CASSAEPGLGLETQYF.

V gene TRBV5-1 combines with J gene TRBJ1-3, with D perhaps TRBD1 (6 bases). The CDR3 runs 16 residues. Germline-derived CDR1 and CDR2 are SGHRS and YFSETQ. Trimming removed 6 bases from V and 3 bases from J, with 19 bases in between. The CDR3 bases are TGCGCCAGCACTTCTCGGATCGGGGGGCTTGGAAACACCATATATTTT. Amino acids: CASTSRIGGLGNTIYF. Complete variable domain (other parts from reference TRBV5-1 and TRBJ1-3): KAGVTQTPRYLIKTRGQQVTLSCSPISGHRSVSWYQQTPGQGLQFLFEYFSETQRNKGNFPGRFSGRQFSNSRSEMNVSTLELGDSALYLCASTSRIGGLGNTIYFGEGSWLTVV.

The chain employs TRBV30 and TRBJ1-4, with TRBD1 matching 7 bases. Germline V CDR1 and CDR2: GTSNPN, SVGIG (reference sequence). V was pared by 8 bases and J by 12 bases, with 9 bases of the junction left unmatched. The CDR3 is 11 amino acids. The CDR3, as DNA: TGTGCCAGGGGGCGGCGGTCGGAACTGTTTTTT. Protein: CARGRRSELFF. Using reference TRBV30 and TRBJ1-4 for the parts outside the CDR3, the full variable domain is SQTIHQWPATLVQPVGSPLSLECTVEGTSNPNLYWYRQAAGRGLQLLFYSVGIGQISSEVPQNLSASRPQDRQFILSSKKLLLSDSGFYLCARGRRSELFFGSGTQLSVL.

In DNA, the CDR3 is TGTGCCAGCAGCACATACAAGAACACTGAAGCTTTCTTT. Translation gives CASSTYKNTEAFF. The chain is built from TRBV7-3 and TRBJ1-1; D remains unclear. The germline V gene has CDR1 SGHTA and CDR2 FQGTGA. With 5 bases removed from V and 1 base from J, the gap between germline ends came to 8 bases. The CDR3 consists of 13 residues.

V and J are TRBV18 and TRBJ1-1; 10 nucleotides agree with TRBD1. The CDR3 sequence is 18 residues long. The V and J ends lost 1 base and 4 bases, in that order; junction bases with no gene match: 12. Germline loops: CDR1 KGHSH, CDR2 LQKENI. The CDR3 DNA is TGTGCCAGCTCACCACTAGACAGGGGGCGGGGGCCCGGCACTGAAGCTTTCTTT. Translated: CASSPLDRGRGPGTEAFF.

The gene calls are TRBV3-1 (or the pseudogene TRBV3-2) and TRBJ1-2; maybe TRBD1 (6 bases). This CDR3 comprises 17 residues. Germline V gene lookup returns CDR1 LGHDT and CDR2 YNNKEL (reference sequence). Trimming took 4 bases from V and 4 from J, leaving 22 bases between them. The CDR3 loop is CASSLLTGQEPSYGYTF. CDR3 nucleotide sequence: TGTGCCAGCAGCCTCCTCACAGGGCAGGAGCCTTCCTATGGCTACACCTTC.

The chain carries TRBV13 and TRBJ2-1, with D perhaps matching TRBD1 (5 bases). Germline-derived CDR1 and CDR2 are PRHDT and FYEKMQ (reference sequence). This CDR3 is built from 15 residues. Trimming pared 0 bases from V and 5 bases from J, leaving 11 bases between. The CDR3 here is CASSLGRWGHNEQFF. DNA for the CDR3: TGTGCCAGCAGCTTAGGACGTTGGGGCCACAATGAGCAGTTCTTC.

The V gene is TRBV7-9, the J gene TRBJ2-1, with TRBD2 matching 7 bases. The CDR3 runs 16 residues. Germline CDR1 SEHNR, CDR2 FQNEAQ (reference sequence). The trim removed 1 base at V and 6 bases at J, leaving 9 bases unmatched. The CDR3 bases are TGTGCCAGCAGCTTAGTCCCTAGCGGTCGGTCCAATGAGCAGTTCTTC. Encoded protein: CASSLVPSGRSNEQFF.

The CDR3 is CATSLAGGGTGELFF. The CDR3 nucleotides are TGTGCCACCTCCCTAGCGGGGGGTGGGACCGGGGAGCTGTTTTTT. The V gene is TRBV6-5, the J gene TRBJ2-2; 11 bases fit TRBD2. Germline trimming cut 10 bases from V and 5 bases from J; bases unmatched to any gene: 9. Looked up from germline, CDR1 is MNHEY and CDR2 is SVGAGI. The CDR3 sequence is 15 residues long.